This T cell receptor (beta chain) derives from a study of early T cells in non-severe SARS-CoV-2 infection. Study background: The chains were unpaired, and the sequenced material was bulk RNA from unsorted whole blood.

This clonotype was observed a handful of times. Its specificity is unknown. One entry per CDR3 protein, called by TCRdb with MiXCR from the 5' RACE reads. The sample consists of approximately 68,000 distinct CDR3 sequences, over 9% of them appearing once. General study points: Private and CD4 specificities were missed by VDJdb matching, which favored anti-spike CD8 responses.

In germline, CDR1 is MDHEN, CDR2 SYDVKM. The V gene lost 2 bases and the J gene lost 6 bases, with 8 bases spanning the gap. This CDR3 is built from 12 residues. This specimen was whole blood, taken at baseline. The source is an adult who was a healthcare worker with PCR-confirmed SARS-CoV-2 infection or an uninfected control (not recorded which). V is TRBV28 and J is TRBJ2-7; no definite D call. The CDR3 DNA is TGTGCCAGCAGTTTAGCCTCGTCCGAGCAGTACTTC. It encodes CASSLASSEQYF. The variable domain in full, with the rest retrieved from reference TRBV28 and TRBJ2-7, is DVKVTQSSRYLVKRTGEKVFLECVQDMDHENMFWYRQDPGLGLRLIYFSYDVKMKEKGDIPEGYSVSREKKERFSLILESASTNQTSMYLCASSLASSEQYFGPGTRLTVT.